The clone carrying this T cell receptor (beta chain) was counted a single time. What it binds is unknown. The junction shows a germline mismatch at one end, possibly a read error. Other DNA sequences in this sample translate to the same CDR3. The data were taken from a study of cytomegalovirus exposure and HLA in healthy donors. The study's findings and limits: In vitro, a few CMV-associated chains proved specific for CMV antigens.

Looked up from germline, CDR1 is MNHEY and CDR2 is SMNVEV (reference sequence). The length of the CDR3 is 14 residues. Data came from immunoSEQ multiplex PCR; TCRdb stores just in-frame clones and leaves some out. This table holds 85,000 to 120,000 clones, about 95% found once. The receptor was derived from a woman aged 18-35 years in good health and CMV-seronegative. The chain links TRBV27 to TRBJ1-1; D not certain. The sequenced sample was PBMCs. The CDR3 DNA follows: TGTGCCAGCAGTTTTCTAGGCTCGGTGCCTGAAGCCTTCTTT. Its translation: CASSFLGSVPEAFF.